This TCR beta chain was observed in a study of breast tumors, draining lymph nodes, adjacent tissues. Axillary draining lymph nodes of breast cancer patients supplied the node samples. This clonotype appeared many times. Its antigen is as yet unknown. General study findings and limits: Luminal-like breast cancer showed significantly higher tumor–nontumor repertoire similarity than basal-like. Findings are consistent with lymph node origin and intratumoral expansion of most tumor T cells.

MiXCR, applied by TCRdb to the multiplex PCR reads, yields one record per CDR3 protein. Found here are approximately 90,000 distinct CDR3 sequences, roughly 29% of them singletons; the top ten hold over 8%. This TCR was recovered from a female donor with breast cancer. Some clones in this sample may be carry-over from other donors' samples. The sample comprised axillary lymph node tissue.

The CDR3 region has the DNA TGTGCCACCAGCAGAGACCCCGCAGGGAGCACTAATGAAAAACTGTTTTTT. Protein: CATSRDPAGSTNEKLFF. This rearrangement joins TRBV15 to TRBJ1-4; possible D gene TRBD1, 5 bases. CDR1 is LNHNV and CDR2 is YYDKDF in the germline V gene (reference sequence). This CDR3 contains 17 residues. Trimming took off 0 bases at V and 2 bases at J, with 13 bases between the two ends. Variable domain in full (rest from reference TRBV15 and TRBJ1-4): DAMVIQNPRYQVTQFGKPVTLSCSQTLNHNVMYWYQQKSSQAPKLLFHYYDKDFNNEADTPDNFQSRRPNTSFCFLDIRSPGLGDTAMYLCATSRDPAGSTNEKLFFGSGTQLSVL.